This T cell receptor (beta chain) is drawn from a study of vaccination and CD4 T cells after COVID-19. General study results and limits: Apart from involving relatively few convalescent patients, the work omitted early post-infection timepoints.

V was pared by 5 bases and J by 9 bases, with 6 bases of the junction left unmatched. From germline, CDR1 is DFQATT and CDR2 SNEGSKA (reference sequence). CDR3 length: 13 residues. There are a few counts of this clonotype. What it recognizes is unknown. The time point is: late sampling 161 to 241 days after vaccination in a few convalescent patients. Treatment indicated: approximately nine-day PBMC culture with coronavirus spike peptide pools or control peptides (ViraFEST assay). Sequencing of DNA taken from cultured CD4+ T cells relied on the Oncomine TCR Beta short-read assay. One entry per CDR3 protein, called by TCRdb with MiXCR from the PCR reads. Among around 18,000 distinct CDR3 sequences, about 45% were seen once, and the ten largest hold roughly 17%.

This clonotype was sampled from a human donor who had recovered from COVID-19. The sample was CD4+ T cells from blood, cultured in vitro, taken about 7 months after SARS-CoV-2 vaccination. The chain recombines TRBV20-1 with TRBJ1-6, with 8 bases identical to TRBD1. CDR3 in DNA: TGCAGTGCTCGAGGACAGGGTTTTTCACCCCTCCACTTT. It is translated as CSARGQGFSPLHF.